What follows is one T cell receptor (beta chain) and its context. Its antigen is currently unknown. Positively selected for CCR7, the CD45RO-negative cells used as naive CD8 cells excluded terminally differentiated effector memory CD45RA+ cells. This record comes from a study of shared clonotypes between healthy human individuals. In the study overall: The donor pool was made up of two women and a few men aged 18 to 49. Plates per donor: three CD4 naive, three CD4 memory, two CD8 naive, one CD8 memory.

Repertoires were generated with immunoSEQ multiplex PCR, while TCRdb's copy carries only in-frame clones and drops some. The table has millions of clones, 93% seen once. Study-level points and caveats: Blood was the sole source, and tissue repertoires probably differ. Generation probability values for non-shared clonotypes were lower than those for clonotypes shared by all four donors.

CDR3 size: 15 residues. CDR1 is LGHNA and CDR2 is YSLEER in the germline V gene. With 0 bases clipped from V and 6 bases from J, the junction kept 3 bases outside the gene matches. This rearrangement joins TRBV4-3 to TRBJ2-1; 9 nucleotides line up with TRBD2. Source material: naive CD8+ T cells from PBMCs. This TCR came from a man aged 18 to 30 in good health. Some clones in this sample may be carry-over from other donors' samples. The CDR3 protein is CASSQDKTSGNEQFF. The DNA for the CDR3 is TGCGCCAGCAGCCAAGATAAGACTAGCGGCAATGAGCAGTTCTTC.